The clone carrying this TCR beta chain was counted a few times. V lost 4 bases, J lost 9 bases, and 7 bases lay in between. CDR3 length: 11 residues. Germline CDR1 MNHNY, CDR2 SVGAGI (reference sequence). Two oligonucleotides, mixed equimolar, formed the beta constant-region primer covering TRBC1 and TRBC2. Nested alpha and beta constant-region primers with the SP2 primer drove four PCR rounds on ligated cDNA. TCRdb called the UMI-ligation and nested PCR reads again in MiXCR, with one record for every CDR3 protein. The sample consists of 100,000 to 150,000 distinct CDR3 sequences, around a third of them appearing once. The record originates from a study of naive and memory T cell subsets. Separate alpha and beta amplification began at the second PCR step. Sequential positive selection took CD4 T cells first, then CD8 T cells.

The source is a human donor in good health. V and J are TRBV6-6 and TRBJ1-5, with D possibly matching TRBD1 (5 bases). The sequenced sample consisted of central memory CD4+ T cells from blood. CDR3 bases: TGTGCCAGCAGTTCGGGGACGCCCCAGCATTTT. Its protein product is CASSSGTPQHF.